This T cell receptor (beta chain) emerged from a study of blood T cells in healthy people across ages. Study-level findings and limits: From one million sequenced T cells, diversity estimates were lower bounds. In older individuals, TCR beta diversity per million T cells was lower, falling roughly linearly with age.

A second PCR, run for roughly 7 to 12 cycles, used a sample-barcoded 5' primer plus a J-beta primer mix. Each CDR3 protein is one row after TCRdb ran MiXCR on the 5' RACE reads. Here the sample spans about 290,000 distinct CDR3 sequences, about 25% being singletons. In the case of this clonotype: As yet, its antigen is unknown.

What was sequenced was blood. The TCR sequence derives from a woman in her sixties or seventies in good health.

The CDR3 loop is CATSDPTGVKETQYF. In nucleotides, the CDR3 is TGTGCCACCAGTGATCCGACAGGGGTCAAAGAGACCCAGTACTTC. The chain has TRBV24-1 and TRBJ2-5, with TRBD1 matching 8 bases. Unmatched junction bases numbered 5, after V lost 3 bases and J lost 3 bases. This CDR3 comprises 15 residues. Germline V gene lookup returns CDR1 KGHDR and CDR2 SFDVKD.